The clone carrying this T cell receptor beta chain was counted ten times or more. Between the trimmed V and J ends, which lost 0 bases and 2 bases, there was a span of 16 bases. The CDR3 loop spans 18 amino acids. Germline loops: CDR1 LGHNA, CDR2 YSLEER. These data originate in a study of metastatic and nonmetastatic thyroid tumors. Each patient came to thyroid surgery without any prior treatment (of any kind). TCRdb re-called the PCR reads through MiXCR. The sample lists about 60,000 clones; around 15% were seen once. The V gene is TRBV4-3, the J gene TRBJ2-2; a possible D gene is TRBD2 (6 bases). The receptor's source is a male donor with papillary thyroid cancer or a benign thyroid nodule (not recorded which). Some clones in this sample may be carry-over from other donors' samples. The material sequenced was blood. CDR3 bases: TGCGCCAGCAGCCAAGAGGTTCCTGCGGGGAGTAACACCGGGGAGCTGTTTTTT. This sequence encodes CASSQEVPAGSNTGELFF.